Listed here are 6 T cell receptor beta chains from one sample, sequenced in a study of response to subunit inactivated influenza vaccine. Each CDR3 protein gets one entry after TCRdb re-called the RT-PCR reads with MiXCR. The sample consists of under 200,000 distinct CDR3 sequences, 11% of them appearing once. The sample in question was non-naive T cells sorted from PBMCs, obtained 40 to 50 days after vaccination. Every receptor here comes from a man over 45 who received an inactivated influenza vaccine.

J is TRBJ2-1 and V is TRBV7-8; possibly TRBD2 for D (6 bases). The CDR3 has 13 amino acids. Trimming pared 7 bases from V and 10 bases from J, leaving 17 bases between. The V gene's germline CDR1 is SGHVS and CDR2 FQNEAQ. Written as DNA, the CDR3 is TGTGCCAGCACCGCGGGGAGGTTTCGGGAGCAGTTCTTC. This gives the protein CASTAGRFREQFF.

CDR3 DNA sequence: TGCGCCAGCAGCGATTCTAGCGGGGGCCCAAACAATGAGCAGTTCTTC. Encoded protein: CASSDSSGGPNNEQFF. The chain couples TRBV5-1 to TRBJ2-1, with 10 bases identical to TRBD2. The CDR3 consists of 16 residues. V shed 4 bases, J shed 5 bases, and the junction held 9 bases outside the gene matches. Looked up from germline, CDR1 is SGHRS and CDR2 is YFSETQ.

Many counts were recorded for this clonotype. The chain combines TRBV6-5 with TRBJ1-2, with a tentative D call TRBD1 (6 bases). V dropped 4 bases and J dropped 7 bases, with 16 bases sitting between them. This CDR3 is built from 14 residues. Germline V lookup: CDR1 MNHEY, CDR2 SVGAGI. In nucleotides, the CDR3 is TGTGCCAGCAGTTCGGGGGGCAGAAGTTTTGGCTACACCTTC. Protein product: CASSSGGRSFGYTF.

This clonotype was counted ten times or more. The chain uses TRBV9 and TRBJ2-1; possibly TRBD1 for D (6 bases). This CDR3 spans 15 amino acids. The germline CDR1 and CDR2 sequences are SGDLS and YYNGEE. V lost 0 bases and J lost 6, with 13 bases in between. The CDR3 loop is CASSVAGQTSNEQFF. The CDR3 coding sequence is TGTGCCAGCAGCGTAGCTGGACAGACCTCCAATGAGCAGTTCTTC.

This clonotype has ten or more counts. CDR3 nucleotides: TGTGCCAGCAGTAAAGGACCCAGTTCACCCCTCCACTTT. As protein: CASSKGPSSPLHF. J is TRBJ1-6 and V is TRBV12-3 or TRBV12-4; D uncertain. The V gene lost 5 bases and the J gene lost 9 bases, with 11 bases spanning the gap. This CDR3 contains 13 residues.

V gene TRBV29-1 combines with J gene TRBJ1-1; D uncertain. V lost 7 bases, J lost 1 base, and 7 bases lay in between. The CDR3 runs to 11 residues. The germline CDR1 and CDR2 sequences are SQVTM and ANQGSEA. CDR3 sequence (DNA): TGCAGCGCAACAGAGAACACTGAAGCTTTCTTT. Amino acids: CSATENTEAFF.